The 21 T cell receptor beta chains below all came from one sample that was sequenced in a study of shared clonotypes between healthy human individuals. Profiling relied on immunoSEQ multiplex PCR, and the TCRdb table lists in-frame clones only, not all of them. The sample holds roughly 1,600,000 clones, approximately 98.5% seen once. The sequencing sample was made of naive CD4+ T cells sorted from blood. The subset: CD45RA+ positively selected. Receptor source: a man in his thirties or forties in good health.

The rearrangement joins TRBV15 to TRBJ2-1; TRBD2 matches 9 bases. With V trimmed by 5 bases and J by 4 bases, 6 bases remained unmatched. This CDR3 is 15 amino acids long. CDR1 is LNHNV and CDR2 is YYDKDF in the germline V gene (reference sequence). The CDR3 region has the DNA TGTGCCACCAGCGCCTGGACTAGCGCGTACAATGAGCAGTTCTTC. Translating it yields CATSAWTSAYNEQFF.

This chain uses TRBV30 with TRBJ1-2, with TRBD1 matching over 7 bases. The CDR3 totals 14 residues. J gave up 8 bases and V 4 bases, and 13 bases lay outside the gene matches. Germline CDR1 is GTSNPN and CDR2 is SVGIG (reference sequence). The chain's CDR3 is CAWIPPRDRHGYTF. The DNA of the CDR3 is TGTGCCTGGATCCCCCCCAGGGACAGACACGGCTACACCTTC.

The CDR3 bases are TGTGCCAGCAGTTTATTAGGGGGGCGAGTCGGGCAGTACTTC. This gives the protein CASSLLGGRVGQYF. The chain combines TRBV27 with TRBJ2-7; the D call may be TRBD1 or TRBD2 (6 bases each). V was trimmed by 1 base and J by 9 bases, leaving 16 bases between them. CDR3 length equals 14 residues. Germline loops: CDR1 MNHEY, CDR2 SMNVEV (reference sequence).

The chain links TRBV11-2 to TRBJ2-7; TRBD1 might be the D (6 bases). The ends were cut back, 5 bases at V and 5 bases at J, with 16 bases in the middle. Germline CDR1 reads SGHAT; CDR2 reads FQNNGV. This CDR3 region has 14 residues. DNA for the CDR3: TGTGCCAGCAGCCCAAGACAGGTATCCGACGAGCAGTACTTC. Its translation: CASSPRQVSDEQYF.

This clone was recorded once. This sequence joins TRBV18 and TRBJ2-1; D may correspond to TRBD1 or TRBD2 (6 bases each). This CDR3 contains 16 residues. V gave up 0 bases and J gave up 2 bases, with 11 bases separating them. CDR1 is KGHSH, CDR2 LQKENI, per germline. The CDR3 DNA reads TGTGCCAGCTCACCACCGATGGGGGGCCCCTACAATGAGCAGTTCTTC. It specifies CASSPPMGGPYNEQFF.

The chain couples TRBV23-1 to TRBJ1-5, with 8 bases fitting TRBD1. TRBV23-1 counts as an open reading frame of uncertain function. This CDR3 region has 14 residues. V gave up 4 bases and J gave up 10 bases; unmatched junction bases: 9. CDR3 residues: CASSRPGQVPPQHF. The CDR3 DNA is TGCGCCAGCAGTCGACCGGGACAGGTTCCTCCCCAGCATTTT.

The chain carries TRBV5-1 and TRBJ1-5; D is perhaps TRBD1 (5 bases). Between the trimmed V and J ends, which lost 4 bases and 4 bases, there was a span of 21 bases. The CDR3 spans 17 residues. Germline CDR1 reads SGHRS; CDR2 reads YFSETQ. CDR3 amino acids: CASSPRPNGGNNQPQHF. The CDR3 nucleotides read TGCGCCAGCAGCCCAAGACCCAACGGGGGAAATAATCAGCCCCAGCATTTT. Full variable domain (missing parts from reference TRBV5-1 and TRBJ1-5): KAGVTQTPRYLIKTRGQQVTLSCSPISGHRSVSWYQQTPGQGLQFLFEYFSETQRNKGNFPGRFSGRQFSNSRSEMNVSTLELGDSALYLCASSPRPNGGNNQPQHFGDGTRLSIL.

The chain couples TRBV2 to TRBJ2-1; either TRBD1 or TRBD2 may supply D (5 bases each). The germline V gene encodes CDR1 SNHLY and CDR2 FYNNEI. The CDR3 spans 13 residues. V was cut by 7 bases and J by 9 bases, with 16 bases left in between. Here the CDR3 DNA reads TGTGCCAGCACGTCCGGGGCGCATAGTGAGCAGTTCTTC. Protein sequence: CASTSGAHSEQFF.

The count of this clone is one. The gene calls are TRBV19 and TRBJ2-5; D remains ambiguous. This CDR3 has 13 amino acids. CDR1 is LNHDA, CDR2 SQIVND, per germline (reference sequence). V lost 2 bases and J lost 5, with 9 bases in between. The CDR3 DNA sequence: TGTGCCAGTAGTATATTTGATGGGGAGACCCAGTACTTC. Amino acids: CASSIFDGETQYF. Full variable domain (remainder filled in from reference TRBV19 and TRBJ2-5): DGGITQSPKYLFRKEGQNVTLSCEQNLNHDAMYWYRQDPGQGLRLIYYSQIVNDFQKGDIAEGYSVSREKKESFPLTVTSAQKNPTAFYLCASSIFDGETQYFGPGTRLLVL.

DNA of the CDR3: TGTGCCAGCAAAGGGACCATTTCGATTAACGAGCAGTACTTC. It encodes CASKGTISINEQYF. The chain combines TRBV6-1 with TRBJ2-7; possibly TRBD1 or TRBD2 for D (5 bases each). Germline CDR1 MNHNS, CDR2 SASEGT. The CDR3 totals 14 residues. With 7 bases removed from V and 5 bases from J, the gap between germline ends came to 18 bases.

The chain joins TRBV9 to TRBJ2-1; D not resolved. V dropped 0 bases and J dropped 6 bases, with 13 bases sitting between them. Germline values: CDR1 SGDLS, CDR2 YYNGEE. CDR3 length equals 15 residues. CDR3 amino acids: CASSVASLVFNEQFF. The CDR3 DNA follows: TGTGCCAGCAGCGTAGCGAGTCTAGTATTCAATGAGCAGTTCTTC.

CDR3 sequence reads: CATSSGVVLNEQFF. The CDR3 DNA is TGCGCCACCTCGAGCGGGGTAGTTTTGAATGAGCAGTTCTTC. V is TRBV10-2 and J is TRBJ2-1, with 7 nucleotides matching TRBD2. V lost 10 bases to trimming and J lost 7 bases; unmatched junction nucleotides: 13. Germline CDR1 reads WSHSY; CDR2 reads SAAADI. CDR3 length equals 14 residues.

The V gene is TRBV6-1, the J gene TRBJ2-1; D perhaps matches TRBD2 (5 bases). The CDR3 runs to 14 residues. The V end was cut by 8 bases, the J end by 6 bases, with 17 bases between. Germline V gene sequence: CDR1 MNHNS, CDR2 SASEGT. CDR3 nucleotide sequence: TGTGCCAGCCTCCTGGGAGCGCCCCTCAATGAGCAGTTCTTC. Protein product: CASLLGAPLNEQFF.

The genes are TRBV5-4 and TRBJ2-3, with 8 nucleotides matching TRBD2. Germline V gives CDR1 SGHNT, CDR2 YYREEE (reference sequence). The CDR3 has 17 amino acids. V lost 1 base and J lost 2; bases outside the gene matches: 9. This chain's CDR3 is CASSLIGLAMNTDTQYF. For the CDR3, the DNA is TGTGCCAGCAGCTTGATAGGACTAGCTATGAACACAGATACGCAGTATTTT.

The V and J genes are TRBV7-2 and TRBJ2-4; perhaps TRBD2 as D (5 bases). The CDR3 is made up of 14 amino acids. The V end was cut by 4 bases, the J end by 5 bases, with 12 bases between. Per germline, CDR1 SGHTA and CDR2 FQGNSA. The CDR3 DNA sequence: TGTGCCAGCAGCTCCACGGGGTTCGAAAACATTCAGTACTTC. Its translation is CASSSTGFENIQYF.

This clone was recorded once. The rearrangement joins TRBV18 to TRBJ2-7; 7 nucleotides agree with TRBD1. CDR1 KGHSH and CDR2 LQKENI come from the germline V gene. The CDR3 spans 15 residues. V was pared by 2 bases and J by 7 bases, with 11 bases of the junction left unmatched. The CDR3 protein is CASSPRTGVVEEQYF. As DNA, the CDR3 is TGTGCCAGCTCACCAAGAACAGGGGTTGTTGAAGAGCAGTACTTC.

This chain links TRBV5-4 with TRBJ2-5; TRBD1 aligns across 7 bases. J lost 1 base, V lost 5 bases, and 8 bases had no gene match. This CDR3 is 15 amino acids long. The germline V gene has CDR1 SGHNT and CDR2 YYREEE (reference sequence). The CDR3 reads CASRTGTEFQETQYF. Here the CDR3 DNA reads TGTGCCAGCAGAACCGGGACAGAGTTCCAAGAGACCCAGTACTTC.

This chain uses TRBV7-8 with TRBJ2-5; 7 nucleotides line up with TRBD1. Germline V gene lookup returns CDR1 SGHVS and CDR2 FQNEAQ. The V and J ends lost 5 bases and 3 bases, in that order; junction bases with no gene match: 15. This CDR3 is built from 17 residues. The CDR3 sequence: CASSQQRTGSGEETQYF. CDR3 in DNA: TGTGCCAGCAGCCAACAGAGGACAGGCTCGGGCGAAGAGACCCAGTACTTC.

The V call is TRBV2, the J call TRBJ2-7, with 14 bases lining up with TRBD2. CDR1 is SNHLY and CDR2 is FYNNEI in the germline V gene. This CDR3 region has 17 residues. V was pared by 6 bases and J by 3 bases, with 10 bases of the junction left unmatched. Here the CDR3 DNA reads TGTGCCAGCAGCCCCGGAGGACTAGCGGGAGGCTACTACGAGCAGTACTTC. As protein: CASSPGGLAGGYYEQYF.

CDR3 residues: CASSAGTGGETQYF. The CDR3, as DNA: TGTGCCAGCAGTGCCGGGACGGGAGGAGAGACCCAGTACTTC. The chain joins TRBV2 to TRBJ2-5; TRBD2 aligns across 7 bases. The CDR3 has 14 amino acids. Per the germline V gene, CDR1 is SNHLY and CDR2 is FYNNEI. The V and J ends lost 4 bases and 4 bases, in that order; junction bases with no gene match: 6.

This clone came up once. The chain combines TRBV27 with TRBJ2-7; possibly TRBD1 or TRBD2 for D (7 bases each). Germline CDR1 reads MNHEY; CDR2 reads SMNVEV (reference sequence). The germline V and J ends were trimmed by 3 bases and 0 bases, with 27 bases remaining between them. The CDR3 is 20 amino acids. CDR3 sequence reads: CASSFFDREGTWGPSYEQYF. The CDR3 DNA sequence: TGTGCCAGCAGTTTCTTCGACAGGGAGGGGACGTGGGGGCCCTCCTACGAGCAGTACTTC.